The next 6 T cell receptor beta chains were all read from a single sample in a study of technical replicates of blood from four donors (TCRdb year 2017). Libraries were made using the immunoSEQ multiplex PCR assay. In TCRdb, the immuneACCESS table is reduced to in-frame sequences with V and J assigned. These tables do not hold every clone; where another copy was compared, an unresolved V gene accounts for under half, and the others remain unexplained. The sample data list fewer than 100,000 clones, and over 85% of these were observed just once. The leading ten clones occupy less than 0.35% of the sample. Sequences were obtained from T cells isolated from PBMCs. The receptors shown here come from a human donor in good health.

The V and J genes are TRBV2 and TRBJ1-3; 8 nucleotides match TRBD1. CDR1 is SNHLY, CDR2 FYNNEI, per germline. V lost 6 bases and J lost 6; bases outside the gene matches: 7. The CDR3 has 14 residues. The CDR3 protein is CASRKQGEANTIYF. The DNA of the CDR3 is TGTGCCAGCAGGAAACAGGGGGAGGCAAACACCATATATTTT.

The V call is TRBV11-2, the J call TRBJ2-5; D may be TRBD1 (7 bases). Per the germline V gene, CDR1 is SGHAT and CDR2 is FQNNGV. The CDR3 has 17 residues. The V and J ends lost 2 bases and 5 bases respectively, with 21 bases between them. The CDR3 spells CASSLKSESAGGETQYF. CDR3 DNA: TGTGCCAGCAGCTTAAAGTCCGAGTCGGCAGGGGGGGAGACCCAGTACTTC.

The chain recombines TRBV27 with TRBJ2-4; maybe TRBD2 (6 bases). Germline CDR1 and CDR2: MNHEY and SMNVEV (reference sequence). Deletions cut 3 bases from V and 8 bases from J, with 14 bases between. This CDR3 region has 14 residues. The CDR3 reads CASSFTGRGDIQYF. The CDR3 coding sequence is TGTGCCAGCAGTTTCACCGGGAGAGGCGACATTCAGTACTTC.

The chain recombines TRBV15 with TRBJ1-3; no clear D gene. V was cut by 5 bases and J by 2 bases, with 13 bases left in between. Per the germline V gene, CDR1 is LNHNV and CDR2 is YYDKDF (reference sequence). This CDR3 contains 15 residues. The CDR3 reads CATSLSGAPGNTIYF. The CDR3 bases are TGTGCCACCAGCCTGAGCGGAGCTCCTGGAAACACCATATATTTT.

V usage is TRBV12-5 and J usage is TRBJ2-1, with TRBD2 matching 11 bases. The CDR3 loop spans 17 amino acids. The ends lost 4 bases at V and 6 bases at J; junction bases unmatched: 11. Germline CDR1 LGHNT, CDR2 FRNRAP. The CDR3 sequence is CASGSSSGRAEANEQFF. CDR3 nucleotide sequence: TGTGCTAGTGGTTCAAGTAGCGGGAGGGCCGAAGCCAATGAGCAGTTCTTC.

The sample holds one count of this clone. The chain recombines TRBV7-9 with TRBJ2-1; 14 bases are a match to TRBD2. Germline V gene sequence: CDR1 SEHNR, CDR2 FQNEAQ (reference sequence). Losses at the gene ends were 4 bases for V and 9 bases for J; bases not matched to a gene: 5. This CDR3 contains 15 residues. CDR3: CASSSGTSGSSEQFF. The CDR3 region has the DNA TGTGCCAGCAGCTCCGGGACTAGCGGGAGTAGTGAGCAGTTCTTC.